These 7 T cell receptor beta chains were all obtained from the same sample, sequenced in a study of T-cell reconstitution after alpha-beta-depleted transplantation in children. As it was prepared, the TCRbeta library received unique molecular identifiers. TCRdb used MiXCR to reprocess the PCR reads, holding one entry per CDR3 protein. This sample has 700,000 to 850,000 distinct CDR3 sequences; approximately 15% occur once, and the top ten carry approximately 4.5%. The starting material was PBMCs, mostly from graft donor cells, obtained 360 days after TCRalphabeta/CD19-depleted stem cell transplant. The source is a male patient between 10 and 17 years old who had a stem cell transplant for acute lymphoblastic leukemia, so the T cells may come from the graft donor.

The rearrangement links TRBV19 to TRBJ2-2, with 9 nucleotides matching TRBD1. The CDR3 consists of 16 residues. Germline V gives CDR1 LNHDA, CDR2 SQIVND (reference sequence). J gave up 3 bases and V 7 bases, and 9 bases lay outside the gene matches. The CDR3 protein is CASTNTWTGDTGELFF. The DNA of the CDR3 is TGTGCCAGTACCAACACCTGGACAGGGGACACCGGGGAGCTGTTTTTT. Full variable domain (rest looked up from reference TRBV19 and TRBJ2-2): DGGITQSPKYLFRKEGQNVTLSCEQNLNHDAMYWYRQDPGQGLRLIYYSQIVNDFQKGDIAEGYSVSREKKESFPLTVTSAQKNPTAFYLCASTNTWTGDTGELFFGEGSRLTVL.

This rearrangement joins TRBV30 to TRBJ2-1; D is possibly TRBD2 (5 bases). Germline assignment: CDR1 GTSNPN and CDR2 SVGIG (reference sequence). V was shortened by 0 bases and J by 5 bases, with 14 bases between the two germline ends. The CDR3 contains 15 residues. This CDR3 reads CAWSVLVIGDNEQFF. Written as DNA, the CDR3 is TGTGCCTGGAGTGTACTCGTGATCGGGGACAATGAGCAGTTCTTC.

This clonotype was recorded a few times. One end of the junction varies from germline; a read error may be responsible. The genes are TRBV5-1 and TRBJ2-1; 7 bases fit TRBD1. Germline CDR1 is SGHRS and CDR2 is YFSETQ. The CDR3 consists of 11 residues. The CDR3 here is CASSLQGPRSF. For the CDR3, the DNA is TGCGCCAGCAGCTTACAGGGGCCACGTTCCTTC.

The chain has TRBV4-1 and TRBJ2-7; D might be TRBD1 or TRBD2, each matching 5 bases. V lost 3 bases and J lost 7, with 19 bases in between. Germline CDR1 and CDR2: MGHRA and YSYEKL. CDR3 length equals 15 residues. The DNA of the CDR3 is TGCGCCAGCAGCCAGAGACCGTTCCGGGACGGGGAGCAGTACTTC. Protein: CASSQRPFRDGEQYF.

The sample holds a few counts of this clonotype. The chain joins TRBV12-3 or TRBV12-4 to TRBJ2-6, with 7 nucleotides matching TRBD1. The length of the CDR3 is 15 residues. The ends lost 7 bases at V and 3 bases at J; junction bases unmatched: 6. DNA of the CDR3: TGTGCCAGCAACCCGACAGGGCTTGGGGCCAACGTCCTGACTTTC. Its translation is CASNPTGLGANVLTF.

This clonotype has at least ten counts. V usage is TRBV4-2 and J usage is TRBJ2-3, with D unresolved. Germline V gene sequence: CDR1 LGHNA, CDR2 YNFKEQ. V gave up 3 bases and J gave up 1 base, with 17 bases separating them. CDR3 size: 17 residues. For the CDR3, the DNA is TGTGCCAGCAGCCACCCCGGTGGTAGCTATGGCACAGATACGCAGTATTTT. It encodes CASSHPGGSYGTDTQYF.

The chain joins TRBV20-1 to TRBJ1-2; tentative D call: TRBD1 (6 bases). Per germline, CDR1 DFQATT and CDR2 SNEGSKA (reference sequence). The CDR3 is made up of 12 amino acids. The ends were cut back, 6 bases at V and 7 bases at J, with 15 bases in the middle. CDR3: CSANYLRGGYTF. CDR3 DNA sequence: TGCAGTGCAAATTACCTCAGGGGTGGCTACACCTTC.